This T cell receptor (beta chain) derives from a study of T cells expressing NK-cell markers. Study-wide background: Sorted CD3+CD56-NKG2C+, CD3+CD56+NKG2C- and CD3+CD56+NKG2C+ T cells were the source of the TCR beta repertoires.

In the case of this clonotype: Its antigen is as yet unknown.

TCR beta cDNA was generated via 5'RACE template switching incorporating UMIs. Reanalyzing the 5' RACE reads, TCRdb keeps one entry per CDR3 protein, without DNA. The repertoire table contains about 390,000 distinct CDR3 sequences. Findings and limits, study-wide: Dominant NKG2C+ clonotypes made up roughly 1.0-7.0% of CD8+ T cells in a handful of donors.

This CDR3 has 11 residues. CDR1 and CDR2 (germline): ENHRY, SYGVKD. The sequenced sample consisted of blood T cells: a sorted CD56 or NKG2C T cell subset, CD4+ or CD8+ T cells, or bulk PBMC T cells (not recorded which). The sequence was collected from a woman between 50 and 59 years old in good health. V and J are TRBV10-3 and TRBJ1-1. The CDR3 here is CAISWGPRAFF.